This T cell receptor beta chain was identified during a study of blood T cell repertoires in COVID-19. In the study overall: The study drew acute and convalescent COVID-19 samples from the United States, Italy and Spain. Nucleic acid was either cDNA or gDNA, and it came from T cells, B-cell-depleted T cells, or PBMCs.

Original processing methods: Reference gene primer amplification gave estimated nucleated cell counts. Some clones are missing from TCRdb's copy, which holds only in-frame ones; the method was immunoSEQ multiplex PCR. D and trimming come from the DNA, and the V and J calls and clone size come from that table. The data hold about 33,000 clones, with about 79% observed a single time. This clone was counted a few times. Material: peripheral blood. This sequence originates from a human donor in a cohort sampled during active COVID-19.

CDR3 sequence reads: CASRSGQGGGYTF. In nucleotides, the CDR3 is TGTGCCAGTAGATCCGGACAGGGAGGTGGCTACACCTTC. V gene TRBV19 combines with J gene TRBJ1-2; 8 bases align to TRBD1. The germline V gene encodes CDR1 LNHDA and CDR2 SQIVND (reference sequence). This CDR3 spans 13 amino acids. The junction had 7 bases not matched to a gene; V was cut back by 6 bases and J by 7 bases. The full variable domain, in which reference TRBV19 and TRBJ1-2 provide the parts outside the CDR3, is DGGITQSPKYLFRKEGQNVTLSCEQNLNHDAMYWYRQDPGQGLRLIYYSQIVNDFQKGDIAEGYSVSREKKESFPLTVTSAQKNPTAFYLCASRSGQGGGYTFGSGTRLTVV.